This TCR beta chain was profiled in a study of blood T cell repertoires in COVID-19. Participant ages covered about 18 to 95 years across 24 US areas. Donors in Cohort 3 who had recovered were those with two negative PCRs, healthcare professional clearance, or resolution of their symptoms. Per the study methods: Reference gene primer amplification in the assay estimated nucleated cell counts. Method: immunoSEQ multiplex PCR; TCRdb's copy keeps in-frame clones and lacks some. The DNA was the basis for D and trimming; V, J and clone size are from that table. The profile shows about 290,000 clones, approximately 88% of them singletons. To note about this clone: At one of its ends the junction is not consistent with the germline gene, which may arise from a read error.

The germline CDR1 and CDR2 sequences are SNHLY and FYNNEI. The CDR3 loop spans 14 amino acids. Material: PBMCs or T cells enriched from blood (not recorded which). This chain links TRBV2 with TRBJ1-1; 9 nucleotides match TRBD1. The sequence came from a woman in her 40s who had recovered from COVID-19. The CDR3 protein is CASSELSAGQGRSF. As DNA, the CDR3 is TGTGCCAGCAGTGAGTTGAGTGCGGGACAGGGTCGGTCCTTT. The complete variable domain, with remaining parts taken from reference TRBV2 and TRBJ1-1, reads EPEVTQTPSHQVTQMGQEVILRCVPISNHLYFYWYRQILGQKVEFLVSFYNNEISEKSEIFDDQFSVERPDGSNFTLKIRSTKLEDSAMYFCASSELSAGQGRSFGQGTRLTVV.